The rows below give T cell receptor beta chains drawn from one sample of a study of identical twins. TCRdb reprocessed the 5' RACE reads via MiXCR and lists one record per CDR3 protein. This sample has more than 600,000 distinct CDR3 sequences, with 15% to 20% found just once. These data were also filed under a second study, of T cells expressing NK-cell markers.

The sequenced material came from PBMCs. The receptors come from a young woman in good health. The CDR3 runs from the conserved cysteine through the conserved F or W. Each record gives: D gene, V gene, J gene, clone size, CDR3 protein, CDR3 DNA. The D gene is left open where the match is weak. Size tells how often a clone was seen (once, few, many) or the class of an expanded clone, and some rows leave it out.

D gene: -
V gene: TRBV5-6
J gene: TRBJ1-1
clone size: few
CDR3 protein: CASSLRGGSTEAFF
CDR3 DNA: TGTGCCAGCAGCCTACGAGGGGGTAGCACTGAAGCTTTCTTT

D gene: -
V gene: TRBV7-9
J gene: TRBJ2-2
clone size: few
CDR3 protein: CASSSDRHTGELFF
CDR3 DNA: TGTGCCAGCAGCTCCGACAGACACACCGGGGAGCTGTTTTTT

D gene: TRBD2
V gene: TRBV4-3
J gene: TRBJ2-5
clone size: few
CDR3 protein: CASSQGSRGTSWETQYF
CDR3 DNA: TGCGCCAGCAGCCAAGGGAGCCGGGGGACTAGCTGGGAGACCCAGTACTTC

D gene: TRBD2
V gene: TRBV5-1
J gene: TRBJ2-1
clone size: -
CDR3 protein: CASSPPGLADRSYNEQFF
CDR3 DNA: TGCGCCAGCAGCCCTCCGGGACTAGCGGACCGCTCCTACAATGAGCAGTTCTTC

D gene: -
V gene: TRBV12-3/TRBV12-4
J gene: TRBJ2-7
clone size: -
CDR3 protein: CASSPNRQGSEQYF
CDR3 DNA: TGTGCCAGCAGCCCAAACCGCCAGGGGAGCGAGCAGTACTTC

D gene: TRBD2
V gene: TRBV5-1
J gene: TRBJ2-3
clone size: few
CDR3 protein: CASSRNSGGAADTQYF
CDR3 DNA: TGCGCCAGCAGCAGGAATAGCGGGGGGGCAGCAGATACGCAGTATTTT

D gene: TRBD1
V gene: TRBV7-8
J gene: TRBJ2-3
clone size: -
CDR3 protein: CASSQGQFGDTQYF
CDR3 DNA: TGTGCCAGCAGCCAGGGACAGTTCGGAGATACGCAGTATTTT

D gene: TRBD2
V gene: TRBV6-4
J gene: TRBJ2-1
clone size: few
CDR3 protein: CASSLAGSLNEQFF
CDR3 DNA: TGTGCCAGCAGCCTAGCGGGGTCCCTCAATGAGCAGTTCTTC

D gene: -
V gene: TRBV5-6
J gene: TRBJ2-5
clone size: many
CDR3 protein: CASSLAGLETQYF
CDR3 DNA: TGTGCCAGCAGCTTGGCCGGGTTAGAGACCCAGTACTTC

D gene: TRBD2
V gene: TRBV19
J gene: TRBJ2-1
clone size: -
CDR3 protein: CAPKRTSAYNEQFF
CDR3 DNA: TGTGCCCCTAAGAGGACTAGCGCCTACAATGAGCAGTTCTTC

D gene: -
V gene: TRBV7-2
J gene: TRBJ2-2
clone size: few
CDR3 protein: CASSSWGRTNTGELFF
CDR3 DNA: TGTGCCAGCAGCTCCTGGGGGCGGACTAACACCGGGGAGCTGTTTTTT

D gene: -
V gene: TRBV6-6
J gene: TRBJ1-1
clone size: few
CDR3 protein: CASSSHRNTEAFF
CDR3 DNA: TGTGCCAGCAGTTCCCACCGGAACACTGAAGCTTTCTTT

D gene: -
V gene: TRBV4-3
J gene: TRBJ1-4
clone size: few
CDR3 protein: CASSQAQGSWGEKLFF
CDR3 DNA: TGCGCCAGCAGCCAAGCTCAGGGTTCGTGGGGAGAAAAACTGTTTTTT

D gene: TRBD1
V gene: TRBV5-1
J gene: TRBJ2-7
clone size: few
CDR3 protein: CASSGGQVSSYEQYF
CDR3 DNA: TGCGCCAGCAGCGGAGGACAGGTTAGCTCCTACGAGCAGTACTTC

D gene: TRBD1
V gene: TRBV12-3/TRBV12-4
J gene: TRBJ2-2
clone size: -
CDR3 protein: CASRRSGGRTGELFF
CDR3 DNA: TGTGCCAGCAGGCGTTCAGGGGGCCGTACCGGGGAGCTGTTTTTT

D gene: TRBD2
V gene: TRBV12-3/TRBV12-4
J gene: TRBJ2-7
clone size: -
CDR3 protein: CASSPLADAYEQYF
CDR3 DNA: TGTGCCAGCAGTCCCCTAGCGGACGCCTACGAGCAGTACTTC

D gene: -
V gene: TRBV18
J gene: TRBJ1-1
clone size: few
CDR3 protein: CASLNQANTEAFF
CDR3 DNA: TGTGCCAGCCTCAACCAGGCGAACACTGAAGCTTTCTTT

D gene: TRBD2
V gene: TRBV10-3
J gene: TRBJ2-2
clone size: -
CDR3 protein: CAIRSSGGATGELFF
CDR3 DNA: TGTGCCATCAGATCTAGCGGGGGAGCCACCGGGGAGCTGTTTTTT

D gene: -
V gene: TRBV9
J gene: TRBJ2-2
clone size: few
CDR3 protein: CASSGSWYGELFF
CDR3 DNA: TGTGCCAGCAGCGGGAGTTGGTACGGGGAGCTGTTTTTT

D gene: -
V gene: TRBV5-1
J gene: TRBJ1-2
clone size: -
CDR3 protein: CASSLDGHGYTF
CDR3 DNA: TGCGCCAGCAGCTTGGATGGGCATGGCTACACCTTC